Presented here are 26 T cell receptor beta chains from one specimen sequenced in a study of CD8 T cells in Susac syndrome. Random hexamers served to reverse transcribe roughly 0.5 to 1 ug RNA. From the immunoSEQ multiplex PCR reads, TCRdb called clonotypes with MiXCR, one entry per CDR3 protein. The repertoire includes about 210,000 distinct CDR3 sequences, about 95% of them detected once, and 0.085% to 0.095% sits in the top ten. The sequencing sample was made of CD4+ T cells from PBMCs. These receptors were taken from a human donor with multiple sclerosis.

This clonotype was picked up one time. The rearrangement uses TRBV9 and TRBJ1-5, with D perhaps matching TRBD1 (6 bases). The CDR3 is 15 residues long. V lost 4 bases, J lost 1 base, and 12 bases lay in between. The germline CDR1 and CDR2 sequences are SGDLS and YYNGEE. The CDR3 coding sequence is TGTGCCAGCAGCCAGGGGCCAGAAAGCAATCAGCCCCAGCATTTT. Translated: CASSQGPESNQPQHF.

The CDR3 bases are TGTGCCTGGAGTCCAACGGGGACAGGGGGCCCCTGGAATGGCTACACCTTC. Amino acid sequence: CAWSPTGTGGPWNGYTF. This chain uses TRBV30 with TRBJ1-2; 12 nucleotides agree with TRBD1. This CDR3 spans 17 amino acids. Trimming at V came to 2 bases and at J to 6 bases, leaving 13 bases not matched to a gene. CDR1 and CDR2 (germline): GTSNPN, SVGIG (reference sequence).

The gene calls are TRBV29-1 and TRBJ1-2, with D unclear. With 5 bases removed from V and 8 bases from J, the gap between germline ends came to 9 bases. Germline CDR1 reads SQVTM; CDR2 reads ANQGSEA. The CDR3 has 10 amino acids. CDR3 residues: CSVSSKGYTF. The CDR3 DNA sequence: TGCAGCGTTAGCTCTAAGGGCTACACCTTC.

The V gene is TRBV10-3, the J gene TRBJ2-7, with TRBD1 identical over 8 bases. CDR1 is ENHRY, CDR2 SYGVKD, per germline. There are 14 residues in the CDR3. Unmatched junction bases numbered 2, after V lost 4 bases and J lost 0 bases. CDR3 sequence (DNA): TGTGCCATCAGTGGACAGGGGAGCTCCTACGAGCAGTACTTC. This gives the protein CAISGQGSSYEQYF.

The chain has TRBV20-1 and TRBJ2-7; unclear D gene. Germline V gene sequence: CDR1 DFQATT, CDR2 SNEGSKA (reference sequence). Trimming cost V 0 bases and J 7 bases, with 10 bases left between them. This CDR3 region has 12 residues. This CDR3 is CSARDPQWEQYF. The CDR3 nucleotides are TGCAGTGCTAGAGATCCCCAGTGGGAGCAGTACTTC.

V gene TRBV4-1 combines with J gene TRBJ2-7, with D unresolved. The CDR3 length is 13 residues. Germline CDR1 and CDR2: MGHRA and YSYEKL. Trimming pared 6 bases from V and 5 bases from J, leaving 14 bases between. CDR3: CASSPLVDNEQYF. In nucleotides, the CDR3 is TGCGCCAGCAGTCCCCTGGTAGACAACGAGCAGTACTTC.

This chain uses TRBV20-1 with TRBJ1-2, with D uncertain. CDR1 and CDR2 (germline): DFQATT, SNEGSKA (reference sequence). The CDR3 runs 13 residues. V was clipped by 2 bases and J by 4 bases, with 11 bases between them. The CDR3 region has the DNA TGCAGTGCTAGATTTTTTGACGGCTATGGCTACACCTTC. Translated: CSARFFDGYGYTF.

The V gene is TRBV7-6, the J gene TRBJ2-1; 7 bases agree with TRBD2. Germline CDR1 SGHVS, CDR2 FNYEAQ. V lost 5 bases and J lost 0; bases outside the gene matches: 7. The CDR3 covers 16 residues. The CDR3: CASSQPLALSYNEQFF. Here the CDR3 DNA reads TGTGCCAGCAGCCAACCACTAGCGCTCTCCTACAATGAGCAGTTCTTC.

The chain has TRBV25-1 and TRBJ2-7; D unclear. Germline V gene lookup returns CDR1 MGHDK and CDR2 SYGVNS. This CDR3 contains 11 residues. Trimming took off 8 bases at V and 6 bases at J, with 11 bases between the two ends. For the CDR3, the DNA is TGTGCCAGCGCGGAAATAGGCGAGCAGTACTTC. Protein product: CASAEIGEQYF.

The chain links TRBV2 to TRBJ2-7; 12 nucleotides agree with TRBD1. V lost 8 bases and J lost 6; bases outside the gene matches: 11. Germline V gene lookup returns CDR1 SNHLY and CDR2 FYNNEI. The CDR3 covers 15 residues. CDR3 region: CASALRGTGGFEQYF. The CDR3, as DNA: TGTGCCAGCGCCCTGAGGGGGACAGGGGGCTTCGAGCAGTACTTC.

This clonotype has only one observation. The chain is built from TRBV11-1 and TRBJ2-1, with D unresolved. The CDR3 runs to 13 residues. With 2 bases removed from V and 4 bases from J, the gap between germline ends came to 6 bases. Germline loops: CDR1 SGHAT, CDR2 FQDESV (reference sequence). The CDR3 bases are TGTGCCAGCAGCTTATCGGTGTACAATGAGCAGTTCTTC. Translation gives CASSLSVYNEQFF.

The chain uses TRBV29-1 and TRBJ2-1; 13 bases agree with TRBD2. The J segment lost 1 base and the V segment lost 4 bases, leaving 7 bases of the junction unmatched. This CDR3 has 17 amino acids. The V gene's germline CDR1 is SQVTM and CDR2 ANQGSEA. The CDR3 sequence: CSVVVTSGRRSYNEQFF. As DNA, the CDR3 is TGCAGCGTTGTTGTGACTAGCGGGAGGCGGTCCTACAATGAGCAGTTCTTC.

The chain uses TRBV30 and TRBJ1-5, with D possibly being TRBD1 (6 bases). Germline values: CDR1 GTSNPN, CDR2 SVGIG (reference sequence). Trimming removed 1 base from V and 2 bases from J, with 15 bases in between. This CDR3 comprises 16 residues. The CDR3 sequence: CAWSGGGRPGNQPQHF. CDR3 coding DNA: TGTGCCTGGAGTGGCGGGGGGCGGCCAGGCAATCAGCCCCAGCATTTT.

J is TRBJ1-6 and V is TRBV30; D is unresolved. Per the germline V gene, CDR1 is GTSNPN and CDR2 is SVGIG (reference sequence). The CDR3 has 12 residues. V was clipped by 4 bases and J by 4 bases, with 5 bases between them. The CDR3 region has the DNA TGTGCCTGGAACGGTTATAATTCACCCCTCCACTTT. Translation gives CAWNGYNSPLHF.

J is TRBJ1-1 and V is TRBV30, with D hard to call. V lost 0 bases, J lost 9 bases, and 11 bases lay in between. CDR1 GTSNPN and CDR2 SVGIG come from the germline V gene (reference sequence). The CDR3 covers 12 residues. DNA of the CDR3: TGTGCCTGGAGTGTTTCGGGTGGTAAAGCTTTCTTT. It is translated as CAWSVSGGKAFF.

The gene calls are TRBV7-9 and TRBJ1-2; D is unclear. The CDR3 is made up of 12 amino acids. Looked up from germline, CDR1 is SEHNR and CDR2 is FQNEAQ (reference sequence). The ends were cut back, 3 bases at V and 2 bases at J, with 4 bases in the middle. The chain's CDR3 is CASSFENYGYTF. The CDR3 nucleotides read TGTGCCAGCAGCTTTGAGAACTATGGCTACACCTTC.

The chain has TRBV12-3 or TRBV12-4 and TRBJ1-2; no clear D gene. Trimming left V 1 base short and J 6 bases short, with 6 bases between. This CDR3 contains 12 residues. The CDR3 sequence is CASSLVGDGYTF. The CDR3 bases are TGTGCCAGCAGTTTAGTGGGCGATGGCTACACCTTC.

This rearrangement joins TRBV28 to TRBJ2-7, with 8 bases identical to TRBD1. Germline loops: CDR1 MDHEN, CDR2 SYDVKM. J was trimmed by 3 bases and V by 7 bases; bases with no gene match: 8. The CDR3 totals 14 residues. The CDR3: CASTGQGARYEQYF. CDR3 bases: TGTGCCAGCACGGGCCAGGGGGCACGCTACGAGCAGTACTTC.

The chain links TRBV7-9 to TRBJ2-1, with 8 bases identical to TRBD1. The CDR3 has 16 amino acids. V shed 4 bases, J shed 4 bases, and the junction held 9 bases outside the gene matches. In germline, CDR1 is SEHNR, CDR2 FQNEAQ (reference sequence). CDR3 in DNA: TGTGCCAGCAGCTCACCCCAGGGGGCGGATTACAATGAGCAGTTCTTC. The encoded protein is CASSSPQGADYNEQFF.

V is TRBV28 and J is TRBJ1-5, with D maybe TRBD1 (6 bases). The ends were cut back, 3 bases at V and 0 bases at J, with 18 bases in the middle. CDR1 and CDR2 from the germline V gene are MDHEN and SYDVKM. This CDR3 region has 18 residues. CDR3 bases: TGTGCCAGCAGTTTTTTCGGGGGGGACATGCTTAGCAATCAGCCCCAGCATTTT. It encodes CASSFFGGDMLSNQPQHF. Using reference TRBV28 and TRBJ1-5 for the parts outside the CDR3, the full variable domain is DVKVTQSSRYLVKRTGEKVFLECVQDMDHENMFWYRQDPGLGLRLIYFSYDVKMKEKGDIPEGYSVSREKKERFSLILESASTNQTSMYLCASSFFGGDMLSNQPQHFGDGTRLSIL.

This clonotype appeared a few times. V usage is TRBV20-1 and J usage is TRBJ2-5; 7 bases line up with TRBD1. The CDR3 has 13 amino acids. Per germline, CDR1 DFQATT and CDR2 SNEGSKA (reference sequence). The J segment lost 1 base and the V segment lost 4 bases, leaving 3 bases of the junction unmatched. The CDR3, as DNA: TGCAGTGCTAAAGACAGGGCCCAAGAGACCCAGTACTTC. It codes for CSAKDRAQETQYF.

The V gene is TRBV29-1, the J gene TRBJ2-3, with TRBD2 as a possible D gene (7 bases). Germline V lookup: CDR1 SQVTM, CDR2 ANQGSEA. V lost 7 bases, J lost 4 bases, and 18 bases lay in between. The CDR3 is made up of 14 amino acids. The CDR3 reads CSARGGPHADTQYF. CDR3 coding DNA: TGCAGCGCAAGGGGGGGGCCCCACGCAGATACGCAGTATTTT.

The genes are TRBV11-2 and TRBJ2-5, with D unresolved. Germline V CDR1 and CDR2: SGHAT, FQNNGV. V was shortened by 5 bases and J by 5 bases, with 12 bases between the two germline ends. This CDR3 region has 13 residues. CDR3 sequence (DNA): TGTGCCAGCAGCCCAAGTGTTGGGGAGACCCAGTACTTC. Its translation: CASSPSVGETQYF.

This clonotype was seen only once. The chain uses TRBV15 and TRBJ2-5; D remains ambiguous. This CDR3 has 12 amino acids. Trimming left V 6 bases short and J 1 base short, with 6 bases between. Germline V lookup: CDR1 LNHNV, CDR2 YYDKDF (reference sequence). The CDR3, as DNA: TGTGCCACCAGTAGGGTCCAAGAGACCCAGTACTTC. Translated: CATSRVQETQYF.

The gene calls are TRBV2 and TRBJ2-1, with 12 bases aligning to TRBD2. Germline-derived CDR1 and CDR2 are SNHLY and FYNNEI. CDR3 length: 19 amino acids. Trimming removed 2 bases from V and 0 bases from J; junction bases left unmatched: 8. The CDR3: CASSEFRGLAGSSYNEQFF. As DNA, the CDR3 is TGTGCCAGCAGTGAATTTCGAGGACTAGCGGGGAGCTCCTACAATGAGCAGTTCTTC. The variable domain in full, completed from reference TRBV2 and TRBJ2-1, reads EPEVTQTPSHQVTQMGQEVILRCVPISNHLYFYWYRQILGQKVEFLVSFYNNEISEKSEIFDDQFSVERPDGSNFTLKIRSTKLEDSAMYFCASSEFRGLAGSSYNEQFFGPGTRLTVL.

Remarks on this clonotype: The junction shows a germline mismatch at one end, possibly a read error. The V and J genes are TRBV29-1 and TRBJ2-1; tentative D call: TRBD1 (5 bases). The CDR3 length is 15 residues. CDR1 is SQVTM and CDR2 is ANQGSEA in the germline V gene. CDR3 residues: CSVNPQGRANNELFF. For the CDR3, the DNA is TGCAGCGTGAATCCCCAGGGCAGAGCCAACAATGAGCTGTTCTTC.